The present entry profiles one T cell receptor beta chain with its context. Its antigen is not yet known. Base qualities are missing; no much larger clone stands one base away. Patients undergoing total pancreatectomy with islet autotransplantation (TPIAT) were the source of the chronic pancreatitis pancreas tissue. Included chronic pancreatitis patients had no known history of diabetes. For TCRbeta sequencing, genomic DNA was pulled straight from bulk pancreas tissue, skipping any T cell sorting. No particular cause of disease was identified in idiopathic chronic pancreatitis patients. Pancreas tissues were collected consecutively from patients and organ donors at two US centers. These data belong to a study of immune characteristics of hereditary and idiopathic chronic pancreatitis. At the level of the whole study: Local immune cells and TCRbeta repertoires in the pancreas were profiled in this study for hereditary and idiopathic chronic pancreatitis, with control organ donor pancreases used for comparison. The gDNA-based approach was selected because the approach required minimal in vitro experimental manipulation of T cells infiltrating the pancreas. TCRbeta sequencing was performed on roughly five control pancreases, under 10 hereditary chronic pancreatitis pancreases and roughly 6 idiopathic chronic pancreatitis pancreases.

Results the study describes overall, beyond this receptor: The study did not include chronic pancreatitis caused by alcohol use. Patient tissue was available only at the time of TPIAT, so disease duration differences may have influenced immune findings. Numbers of productive TCR rearrangements correlated positively with disease severity scores among some 12 chronic pancreatitis patients. Both chronic pancreatitis groups showed significantly increased TCRbeta repertoire diversity and reduced clonality versus controls.

Receptor amplification or capture employed the immunoSEQ multiplex PCR assay. From pancreatic genomic DNA, the TCRbeta CDR3 region along with adjacent sequences was amplified and then sequenced. The study's processing was this. Productive clonality and productive rearrangement counts were measured along with repertoire diversity, which was expressed as a mean normalized Shannon-Wiener index. The nonparametric Mann-Whitney U test was used to compare repertoire metrics between the control and chronic pancreatitis groups. A clonotype counted as shared when its CDR3beta sequence had identical amino acid composition and length across subjects. TCRdb mirrors the immuneACCESS table, restricted to in-frame sequences. Some clones are absent from its copies; in checked studies, under half trace to an unresolved V gene, and the reason for the others is unknown. V and J calls and clone size follow that table, whereas D and trimming were derived from the DNA. This sample gives around 9,400 clones in total; about 76% of them show up just once. The ten largest clonotypes hold 14% of the sample.

This sequence was found in a human donor with chronic pancreatitis. The sequencing input was pancreas tissue with idiopathic chronic pancreatitis. The sample's cell subset or site label, in plain terms: chronic pancreatitis without an identified cause.

Here is the DNA: TGCAGCGCCCACCGGGGAGCGGGACAAGAGACTGAAGCTTTCTTT. It specifies CSAHRGAGQETEAFF. Recombination connected TRBV29-1 to TRBJ1-1, with a weak D call of TRBD1 (6 bases match). The junction carries 23 bases between V and J, which are trimmed by 7 bases and 5 bases respectively. CDR1 SQVTM and CDR2 ANQGSEA are derived from the germline V gene. The CDR3 runs 15 residues from the cysteine to the phenylalanine. Only CDR3 DNA remains: 45 bases, in frame from the first base. Full variable domain (CDR3 extended with the reference TRBV29-1 and TRBJ1-1 proteins): SAVISQKPSRDICQRGTSLTIQCQVDSQVTMMFWYRQQPGQSLTLIATANQGSEATYESGFVIDKFPISRPNLTFSTLTVSNMSPEDSSIYLCSAHRGAGQETEAFFGQGTRLTVV.